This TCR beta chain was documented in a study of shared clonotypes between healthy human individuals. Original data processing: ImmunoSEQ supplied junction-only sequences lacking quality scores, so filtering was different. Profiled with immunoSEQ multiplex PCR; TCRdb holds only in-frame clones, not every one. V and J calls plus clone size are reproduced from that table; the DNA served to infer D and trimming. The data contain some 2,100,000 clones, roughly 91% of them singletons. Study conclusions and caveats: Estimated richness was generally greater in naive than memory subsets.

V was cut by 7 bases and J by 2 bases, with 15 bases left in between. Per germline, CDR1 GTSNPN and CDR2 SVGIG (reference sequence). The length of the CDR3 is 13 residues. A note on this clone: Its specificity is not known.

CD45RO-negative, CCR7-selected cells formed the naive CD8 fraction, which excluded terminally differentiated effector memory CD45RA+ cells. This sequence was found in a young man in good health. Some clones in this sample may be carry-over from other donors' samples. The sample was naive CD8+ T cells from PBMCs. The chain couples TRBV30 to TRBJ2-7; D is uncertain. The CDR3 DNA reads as TGTGCCTCCCTTTCTAGGGCAACCTACGAGCAGTACTTC. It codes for CASLSRATYEQYF.